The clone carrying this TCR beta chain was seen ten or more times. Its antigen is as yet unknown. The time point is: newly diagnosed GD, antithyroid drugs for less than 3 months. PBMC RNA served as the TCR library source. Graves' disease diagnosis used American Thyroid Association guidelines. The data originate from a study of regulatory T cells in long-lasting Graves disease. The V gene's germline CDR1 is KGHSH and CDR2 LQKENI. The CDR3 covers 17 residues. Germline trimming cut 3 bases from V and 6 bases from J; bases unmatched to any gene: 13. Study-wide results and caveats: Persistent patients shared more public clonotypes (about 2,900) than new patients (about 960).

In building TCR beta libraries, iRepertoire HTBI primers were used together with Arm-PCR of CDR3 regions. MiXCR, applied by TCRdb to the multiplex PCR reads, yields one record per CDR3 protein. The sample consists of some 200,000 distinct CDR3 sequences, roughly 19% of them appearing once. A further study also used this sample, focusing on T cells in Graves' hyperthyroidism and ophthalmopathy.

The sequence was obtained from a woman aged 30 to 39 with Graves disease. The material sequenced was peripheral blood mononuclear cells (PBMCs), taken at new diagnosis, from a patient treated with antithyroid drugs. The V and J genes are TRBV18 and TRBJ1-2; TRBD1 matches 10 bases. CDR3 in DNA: TGTGCCAGCTCACCGCAACTCGGAGGACAGGGGGTCCATGGCTACACCTTC. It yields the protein CASSPQLGGQGVHGYTF.